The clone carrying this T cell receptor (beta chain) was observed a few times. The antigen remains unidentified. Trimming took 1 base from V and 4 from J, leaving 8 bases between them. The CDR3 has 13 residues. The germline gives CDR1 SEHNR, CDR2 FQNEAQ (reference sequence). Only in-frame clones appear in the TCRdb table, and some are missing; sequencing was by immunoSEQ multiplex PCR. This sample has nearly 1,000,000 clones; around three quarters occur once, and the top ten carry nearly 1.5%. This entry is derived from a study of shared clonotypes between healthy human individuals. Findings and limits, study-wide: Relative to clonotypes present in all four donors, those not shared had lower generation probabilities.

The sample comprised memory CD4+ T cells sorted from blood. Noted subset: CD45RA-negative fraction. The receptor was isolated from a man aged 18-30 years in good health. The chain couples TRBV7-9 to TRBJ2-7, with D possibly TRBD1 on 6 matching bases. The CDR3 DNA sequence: TGTGCCAGCAGCTTAGGACAGGAATACGAGCAGTACTTC. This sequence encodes CASSLGQEYEQYF.